These T cell receptor beta chains were read from a single sample in a study of regulatory dendritic cells for organ transplantation. Sequencing used immunoSEQ multiplex PCR; TCRdb keeps in-frame clones, though not all of them. The profile shows more than 10,000 clones, more than 70% of them singletons. Their antigen targets remain unknown. The specimen sequenced was naive CD8+ T cells from blood cultured with regulatory dendritic cells. The receptor set was obtained from a human donor in good health. Each CDR3 is given with its conserved first and last residue. D genes are given only for firm matches. Only some rows state a clone size, as once, few, many or a class for expanded clones.

V: TRBV19
J: TRBJ2-2
size: few
D: TRBD1
DNA: TGTGCCAGTCGGACAGGGGGCATCGGGGAGCTGTTTTTT
CDR3: CASRTGGIGELFF

V: TRBV4-1
J: TRBJ1-1
size: few
D: TRBD1
DNA: TGCGCCAGCAGCCAGGGTGGACAGGGAGGTGTGAACACTGAAGCTTTCTTT
CDR3: CASSQGGQGGVNTEAFF

V: TRBV6-5
J: TRBJ1-2
size: few
D: .
DNA: TGTGCCAGCAGTTACTCTTTCAGTTATGGCTACACCTTC
CDR3: CASSYSFSYGYTF

V: TRBV6-5
J: TRBJ1-2
size: .
D: TRBD1
DNA: TGTGCCAGCAGCCTGACAGGGAGAGGGGTCTATGGCTACACCTTC
CDR3: CASSLTGRGVYGYTF

V: TRBV23-1
J: TRBJ1-2
size: .
D: .
DNA: TGCGCCAGCAGTCAAATCACAGGGAGCGATGGCTACACCTTC
CDR3: CASSQITGSDGYTF

V: TRBV5-1
J: TRBJ1-1
size: .
D: .
DNA: TGCGCCAGCAGGCAGGGGAGCGCTGAAGCTTTCTTT
CDR3: CASRQGSAEAFF

V: TRBV4-3
J: TRBJ1-4
size: .
D: TRBD1
DNA: TGCGCCAGCAGCCAAGATTGGCGACAGGGTTCTGAAAAACTGTTTTTT
CDR3: CASSQDWRQGSEKLFF

V: TRBV2
J: TRBJ1-1
size: .
D: TRBD1
DNA: TGTGCCAGCAGCGTAAAACAGGGGTGGAGCACTGAAGCTTTCTTT
CDR3: CASSVKQGWSTEAFF

V: TRBV2
J: TRBJ2-1
size: .
D: .
DNA: TGTGCCAGCAGTGGGGGAGCCCCTAGGGATGAGCAGTTCTTC
CDR3: CASSGGAPRDEQFF

V: TRBV4-3
J: TRBJ2-2
size: once
D: .
DNA: TGCGCCAGCAGCCAAGATCGGGTGGGGCCGAGAAACACCGGGGAGCTGTTTTTT
CDR3: CASSQDRVGPRNTGELFF